The source of this TCR beta chain is a study of tumor-infiltrating lymphocytes in oesophageal squamous cell carcinoma. V lost 2 bases and J lost 5; bases outside the gene matches: 6. The CDR3 is made up of 15 amino acids. Germline V lookup: CDR1 MNHGY, CDR2 SAAAGT. TCRdb re-called the PCR reads with MiXCR, one entry per CDR3 protein. There are about 13,000 distinct CDR3 sequences in the sample; roughly 50% occur only once, and around 35% lies in the top ten. V usage is TRBV6-8 and J usage is TRBJ2-7, with 10 bases aligning to TRBD1. This TCR was recovered from a male donor with esophageal squamous cell carcinoma. Material for sequencing was esophageal tumor tissue. CDR3 coding DNA: TGTGCCAGCAGTTACGGGGGACAGGGGAAAAACGAGCAGTACTTC. Amino acids: CASSYGGQGKNEQYF.